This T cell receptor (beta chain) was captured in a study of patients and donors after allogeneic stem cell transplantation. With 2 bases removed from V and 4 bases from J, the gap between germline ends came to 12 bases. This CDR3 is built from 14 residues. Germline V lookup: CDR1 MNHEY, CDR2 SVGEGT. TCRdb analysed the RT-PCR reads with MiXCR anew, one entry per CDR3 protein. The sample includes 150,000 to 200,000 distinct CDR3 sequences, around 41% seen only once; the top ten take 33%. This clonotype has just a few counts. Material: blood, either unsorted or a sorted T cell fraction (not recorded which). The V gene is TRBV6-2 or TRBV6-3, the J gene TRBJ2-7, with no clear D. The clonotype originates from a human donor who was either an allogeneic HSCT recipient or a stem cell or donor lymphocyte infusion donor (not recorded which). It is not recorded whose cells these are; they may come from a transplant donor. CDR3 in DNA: TGTGCCAGCAGTTACCTCGATATAGAATACGAGCAGTACTTC. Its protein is CASSYLDIEYEQYF.